A selection of T cell receptor beta chains follows, all from one sample in a study of cytomegalovirus exposure and HLA in healthy donors. TCRdb keeps only in-frame clones here, not all; method: immunoSEQ multiplex PCR. The sample has 100,000 to 150,000 clones, 6.5% to 9.5% seen once; the top ten hold less than 7%. Input material: PBMCs. All receptors derive from a man between 40 and 49 years old in good health and CMV-seronegative. Each CDR3 is given with its conserved first and last residue. The D gene is left open where the match is weak. Rows may omit the clone size; those that give it use once, few, many or a size class.

CASSSYRGVNTEAFF,TGTGCCAGTAGTAGTTACAGGGGGGTGAACACTGAAGCTTTCTTT,TRBJ1-1,few,TRBD1,TRBV19
CASSASGTGSPLHF,TGTGCCAGTAGTGCTTCAGGGACTGGTTCACCCCTCCACTTT,TRBJ1-6,NA,NA,TRBV19
CASSLGLAGAAGELFF,TGTGCCAGCAGTTTAGGACTAGCGGGCGCCGCCGGGGAGCTGTTTTTT,TRBJ2-2,few,TRBD2,TRBV28
CASSDRDRDRQETQYF,TGTGCCAGCAGTGACCGGGACAGGGACCGTCAAGAGACCCAGTACTTC,TRBJ2-5,NA,TRBD1,TRBV6-1
CASSFPGGIQETQYF,TGTGCCAGCAGCTTCCCGGGGGGTATCCAAGAGACCCAGTACTTC,TRBJ2-5,NA,TRBD2,TRBV7-2
CASSQRDRDHEQFF,TGCGCCAGCAGCCAGAGGGACAGGGACCATGAGCAGTTCTTC,TRBJ2-1,few,TRBD1,TRBV4-1
CASSLGGDSYEQYF,TGTGCCAGCAGCTTGGGTGGGGACAGCTACGAGCAGTACTTC,TRBJ2-7,NA,TRBD1,TRBV5-6
CASSLWASGGQETQYF,TGTGCCAGCAGCTTATGGGCTAGCGGGGGTCAAGAGACCCAGTACTTC,TRBJ2-5,NA,TRBD2,TRBV7-9
CASTWGRDQPQHF,TGTGCCAGCACGTGGGGGAGGGATCAGCCCCAGCATTTT,TRBJ1-5,few,NA,TRBV2
CASSPLNTDTQYF,TGTGCCAGCTCACCATTAAACACAGATACGCAGTATTTT,TRBJ2-3,NA,NA,TRBV18
CASSERSGGFQETQYF,TGTGCCAGCAGTGAACGCAGCGGGGGTTTCCAAGAGACCCAGTACTTC,TRBJ2-5,few,TRBD2,TRBV6-1
CASSQDLARNTGELFF,TGCGCCAGCAGCCAAGACCTAGCCCGAAACACCGGGGAGCTGTTTTTT,TRBJ2-2,NA,NA,TRBV4-3
CASSLEQTTEAFF,TGCGCCAGCAGCTTGGAACAGACCACTGAAGCTTTCTTT,TRBJ1-1,few,NA,TRBV5-1
CDRDRGVSGNTIYF,TGCGATCGGGACAGGGGCGTCTCTGGAAACACCATATATTTT,TRBJ1-3,NA,TRBD1,TRBV5-1
CASSPSGTVEQYF,TGTGCCAGTAGTCCTTCTGGGACAGTCGAGCAGTACTTC,TRBJ2-7,NA,TRBD1,TRBV19
CASSPRGGDTQYF,TGTGCCAGCAGCCCACGAGGGGGAGATACGCAGTATTTT,TRBJ2-3,NA,NA,TRBV9
CASSSFDGLAGGNRDTQYF,TGCGCCAGCAGTTCATTTGATGGACTAGCGGGGGGAAACAGAGATACGCAGTATTTT,TRBJ2-3,NA,TRBD2,TRBV5-1
CASSVATRGPDEKLFF,TGTGCCAGCAGCGTAGCTACAAGGGGGCCTGATGAAAAACTGTTTTTT,TRBJ1-4,NA,TRBD1,TRBV9
CASSEREQWNGPFF,TGTGCCAGCAGTGAAAGGGAGCAGTGGAATGGTCCGTTCTTC,TRBJ2-1,few,NA,TRBV6-1
CASSLARLAGGTDTQYF,TGTGCCAGCAGCTTAGCGCGGCTAGCGGGGGGCACAGATACGCAGTATTTT,TRBJ2-3,NA,TRBD2,TRBV7-2
CASSFGQGVIYEQYF,TGCGCCAGCAGCTTCGGTCAGGGGGTCATATACGAGCAGTACTTC,TRBJ2-7,NA,TRBD1,TRBV5-1
CASGQGVDGYTF,TGTGCCAGCGGACAGGGAGTGGATGGCTACACCTTC,TRBJ1-2,few,TRBD1,TRBV6-1
CASSVDRPFSGNTIYF,TGTGCCAGCAGTGTGGACAGACCCTTCTCTGGAAACACCATATATTTT,TRBJ1-3,few,NA,TRBV28
CASSVEPFYEQYF,TGTGCCAGCAGTGTTGAGCCGTTCTACGAGCAGTACTTC,TRBJ2-7,few,NA,TRBV2
CAIQGAGTEAFF,TGTGCCATACAGGGGGCTGGTACTGAAGCTTTCTTT,TRBJ1-1,NA,TRBD1,TRBV19
CASSLGPGGGGETQYF,TGCGCCAGCAGCTTGGGGCCGGGGGGCGGAGGAGAGACCCAGTACTTC,TRBJ2-5,NA,NA,TRBV5-1
CASSGEAGYEQYF,TGTGCCAGCAGCGGAGAAGCGGGGTACGAGCAGTACTTC,TRBJ2-7,few,TRBD2,TRBV9
CASRIGQGGNEQFF,TGCGCCAGCAGGATCGGACAGGGGGGGAATGAGCAGTTCTTC,TRBJ2-1,few,TRBD1,TRBV5-1
CASRFGQNTEAFF,TGTGCCAGCAGATTTGGACAGAACACTGAAGCTTTCTTT,TRBJ1-1,few,NA,TRBV6-1
CAVATGEGYGYTF,TGTGCCGTCGCGACAGGGGAGGGCTATGGCTACACCTTC,TRBJ1-2,NA,TRBD1,TRBV6-6
CASNGQGATGELFF,TGCGCCAGCAACGGACAGGGGGCGACCGGGGAGCTGTTTTTT,TRBJ2-2,NA,TRBD1,TRBV5-1
CASSIKGGIYGYTF,TGTGCCAGTAGTATTAAGGGAGGGATCTACGGCTACACCTTC,TRBJ1-2,few,NA,TRBV19
CASSVPGLDTGELFF,TGTGCCAGCAGTGTACCGGGACTGGACACCGGGGAGCTGTTTTTT,TRBJ2-2,few,NA,TRBV28
CASSQVQNQETQYF,TGCGCCAGCAGCCAAGTTCAGAACCAAGAGACCCAGTACTTC,TRBJ2-5,few,NA,TRBV4-1
CSAGQGAGEQYF,TGCAGCGCGGGACAGGGGGCGGGCGAGCAGTACTTC,TRBJ2-7,NA,TRBD1,TRBV29-1
CASSLASGGSTDTQYF,TGTGCCAGCAGCTTAGCTAGCGGGGGGAGCACAGATACGCAGTATTTT,TRBJ2-3,NA,TRBD2,TRBV7-2
CASSQDRDNEQFF,TGTGCCAGCTCACAAGACAGGGACAATGAGCAGTTCTTC,TRBJ2-1,few,TRBD1,TRBV18
CASSSKTGWTEAFF,TGTGCCAGCAGCTCCAAGACCGGGTGGACTGAAGCTTTCTTT,TRBJ1-1,NA,NA,TRBV5-4
CASRGGQEYNEQFF,TGTGCCAGCAGGGGGGGACAGGAGTACAATGAGCAGTTCTTC,TRBJ2-1,few,TRBD1,TRBV2
CASSQQGNTEAFF,TGTGCCAGCAGTCAACAGGGGAACACTGAAGCTTTCTTT,TRBJ1-1,NA,NA,TRBV27
CVSSLGQPSGYTF,TGTGTCAGCAGCCTTGGACAGCCTAGTGGCTACACCTTC,TRBJ1-2,NA,NA,TRBV7-9
CASSSSQGTGTGELFF,TGTGCCAGCAGTTCCTCTCAGGGCACGGGCACCGGGGAGCTGTTTTTT,TRBJ2-2,few,NA,TRBV28